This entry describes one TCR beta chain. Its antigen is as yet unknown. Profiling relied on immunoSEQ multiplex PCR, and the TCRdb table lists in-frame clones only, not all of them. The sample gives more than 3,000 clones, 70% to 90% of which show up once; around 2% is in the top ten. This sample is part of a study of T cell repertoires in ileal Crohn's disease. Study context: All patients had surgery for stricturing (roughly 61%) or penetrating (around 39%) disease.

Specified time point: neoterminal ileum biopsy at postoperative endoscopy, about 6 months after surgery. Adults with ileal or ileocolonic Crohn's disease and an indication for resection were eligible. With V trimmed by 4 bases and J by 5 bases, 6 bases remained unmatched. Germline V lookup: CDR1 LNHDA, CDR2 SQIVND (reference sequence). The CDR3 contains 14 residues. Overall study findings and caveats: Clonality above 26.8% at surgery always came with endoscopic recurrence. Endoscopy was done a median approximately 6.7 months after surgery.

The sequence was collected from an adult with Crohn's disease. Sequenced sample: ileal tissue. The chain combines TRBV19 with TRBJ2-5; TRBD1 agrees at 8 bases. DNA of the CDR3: TGTGCCAGTAGTAGGCAGGGGGCGAGTGAGACCCAGTACTTC. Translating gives CASSRQGASETQYF.